This TCR beta chain was observed in a study of a mutant IDH1 vaccine in newly diagnosed glioma. Study overall: The treated group averaged 40.4 years old and was 62.5% male, roughly 38% female. Most patients had received both radiotherapy and temozolomide, the prior options being radiotherapy, temozolomide, or both.

Produced via immunoSEQ multiplex PCR; TCRdb's table is partial and in-frame only. The data contain 55,000 to 70,000 clones, 75% to 85% of them singletons. As to time point: baseline, week 1 (first vaccination visit). As to treatment: pre-vaccination baseline after standard-of-care therapy. Patients carried new grade 3 or 4 IDH1-mutant astrocytomas lacking nuclear ATRX. The germline gives CDR1 SGHRS, CDR2 YFSETQ. The V segment lost 3 bases and the J segment 1 base; nucleotides outside the gene matches: 4. This CDR3 has 15 residues. The clonotype originates from a middle-aged man with glioma. Source: PBMCs, taken from a glioma patient treated with radiotherapy, temozolomide or both. The rearrangement joins TRBV5-1 to TRBJ1-1, with 9 bases identical to TRBD1. The CDR3 nucleotides are TGCGCCAGCAGCTCCTTACAGGGGGCGAACACTGAAGCTTTCTTT. This gives the protein CASSSLQGANTEAFF.